A selection of T cell receptor beta chains follows, all from one sample in a study of technical replicates of blood from a few donors. The data were produced by immunoSEQ multiplex PCR, yet TCRdb's version contains in-frame clones alone and is incomplete. The sample holds tens of thousands of clones, more than 85% seen once. The source material was T cells isolated from PBMCs. The origin of the receptors is a human donor in good health. Some clones in this sample may be carry-over from other donors' samples. The CDR3 runs from the conserved cysteine through the conserved F or W. Each record gives: CDR3 protein, CDR3 DNA, D gene, clone size, J gene, V gene. A D gene is named only where the DNA matches it firmly. A clone size is listed for some rows: how often the clone was seen (once, few, many), or a class if it is expanded.

CDR3: CASSQSQGTADTQYF
DNA: TGTGCCAGCAGCCAAAGCCAGGGTACAGCAGATACGCAGTATTTT
D: -
size: once
J: TRBJ2-3
V: TRBV14

CDR3: CASSTTSGINPEQFF
DNA: TGTGCCAGTAGTACGACCAGCGGGATTAATCCGGAGCAGTTCTTC
D: TRBD2
size: -
J: TRBJ2-1
V: TRBV19

CDR3: CASSVATDSGQFF
DNA: TGTGCCAGCAGCGTAGCCACCGACAGTGGGCAGTTCTTC
D: -
size: -
J: TRBJ2-1
V: TRBV9

CDR3: CASSLNRDGYTF
DNA: TGTGCCAGCAGCTTAAACAGGGATGGCTACACCTTC
D: -
size: -
J: TRBJ1-2
V: TRBV7-9

CDR3: CASSPSMTGGAGTQYF
DNA: TGTGCCAGCAGTCCCAGTATGACGGGGGGAGCGGGGACCCAGTACTTC
D: TRBD2
size: -
J: TRBJ2-5
V: TRBV27

CDR3: CASSSTGTGTGELFF
DNA: TGTGCCAGCAGTTCCACCGGGACAGGGACCGGGGAGCTGTTTTTT
D: TRBD1
size: -
J: TRBJ2-2
V: TRBV28

CDR3: CASSIGTGRTGELFF
DNA: TGTGCCAGTAGTATAGGGACAGGGCGGACCGGGGAGCTGTTTTTT
D: TRBD1
size: -
J: TRBJ2-2
V: TRBV19

CDR3: CASSGWLAGPSSYEQYF
DNA: TGTGCCAGCAGTGGTTGGCTAGCGGGGCCGAGCTCCTACGAGCAGTACTTC
D: TRBD2
size: -
J: TRBJ2-7
V: TRBV6-1

CDR3: CASSSRGGTYEQYF
DNA: TGTGCCAGCAGCTCAAGGGGGGGGACCTACGAGCAGTACTTC
D: -
size: -
J: TRBJ2-7
V: TRBV7-2

CDR3: CASSDVSGRTLSSYNEQFF
DNA: TGTGCCAGCAGTGATGTTAGCGGGAGGACTCTGAGCTCCTACAATGAGCAGTTCTTC
D: TRBD2
size: -
J: TRBJ2-1
V: TRBV6-1

CDR3: CASSPGQGGTGDEKLFF
DNA: TGTGCCAGCTCACCTGGACAGGGAGGTACAGGGGATGAAAAACTGTTTTTT
D: TRBD1
size: -
J: TRBJ1-4
V: TRBV18

CDR3: CTSYRGWLQPQHF
DNA: TGTACCTCCTACAGGGGTTGGTTACAGCCCCAGCATTTT
D: TRBD1
size: -
J: TRBJ1-5
V: TRBV28

CDR3: CASSYQTSGSYEQYF
DNA: TGTGCCAGCAGTTACCAGACTAGCGGCTCCTACGAGCAGTACTTC
D: TRBD2
size: once
J: TRBJ2-7
V: TRBV6-5

CDR3: CASSIGLANPYEQYF
DNA: TGTGCCAGTAGTATCGGGCTAGCGAATCCATACGAGCAGTACTTC
D: -
size: -
J: TRBJ2-7
V: TRBV19

CDR3: CASSFSGEGGDTQYF
DNA: TGTGCCAGCAGCTTCTCCGGGGAAGGCGGAGATACGCAGTATTTT
D: -
size: -
J: TRBJ2-3
V: TRBV7-3

CDR3: CASSFLAGGLQETQYF
DNA: TGTGCCAGCAGCTTTCTAGCGGGAGGGCTACAAGAGACCCAGTACTTC
D: TRBD2
size: -
J: TRBJ2-5
V: TRBV13

CDR3: CAWSQTGTLGDIQYF
DNA: TGTGCCTGGAGTCAGACCGGGACTCTCGGGGACATTCAGTACTTC
D: -
size: once
J: TRBJ2-4
V: TRBV30

CDR3: CASSLDRYSSGANVLTF
DNA: TGTGCCAGCAGCTTGGACAGATATTCATCTGGGGCCAACGTCCTGACTTTC
D: -
size: -
J: TRBJ2-6
V: TRBV5-6

CDR3: CSVVTGNFRNYGYTF
DNA: TGCAGCGTTGTAACAGGGAACTTTAGGAACTATGGCTACACCTTC
D: -
size: -
J: TRBJ1-2
V: TRBV29-1

CDR3: CASSLRLAGSNEQFF
DNA: TGTGCCAGCAGTTTACGACTAGCGGGTAGCAATGAGCAGTTCTTC
D: TRBD2
size: -
J: TRBJ2-1
V: TRBV28

CDR3: CASRSGLTGELFF
DNA: TGTGCCAGCCGTAGCGGCCTCACCGGGGAGCTGTTTTTT
D: -
size: -
J: TRBJ2-2
V: TRBV7-8

CDR3: CASFRGNGYTF
DNA: TGTGCCAGTTTTAGAGGGAATGGCTACACCTTC
D: -
size: -
J: TRBJ1-2
V: TRBV25-1

CDR3: CASSLSGINHEQYF
DNA: TGTGCCAGCTCCCTTAGCGGGATCAACCACGAGCAGTACTTC
D: TRBD2
size: -
J: TRBJ2-7
V: TRBV18

CDR3: CASSFGQGVEQYF
DNA: TGTGCCAGTAGTTTTGGACAGGGGGTCGAGCAGTACTTC
D: TRBD1
size: -
J: TRBJ2-7
V: TRBV19

CDR3: CASSRQETSYEQYF
DNA: TGTGCCAGCAGCCGACAGGAAACCTCCTACGAGCAGTACTTC
D: -
size: -
J: TRBJ2-7
V: TRBV6-5

CDR3: CASSDSQTGQGETQYF
DNA: TGCGCCAGCAGTGACTCGCAGACCGGACAGGGAGAGACCCAGTACTTC
D: TRBD1
size: -
J: TRBJ2-5
V: TRBV10-1

CDR3: CASSQDRVRAGYTF
DNA: TGCGCCAGCAGCCAAGACAGGGTAAGGGCTGGCTACACCTTC
D: -
size: -
J: TRBJ1-2
V: TRBV4-3

CDR3: CASSDIWTVPETQYF
DNA: TGTGCCAGCAGTGATATTTGGACAGTACCGGAGACCCAGTACTTC
D: -
size: -
J: TRBJ2-5
V: TRBV6-1

CDR3: CAWDYYTDPTQYF
DNA: TGTGCCTGGGACTACTACACCGATCCTACGCAGTATTTT
D: -
size: -
J: TRBJ2-3
V: TRBV30

CDR3: CASSPTGTSGYEQYF
DNA: TGTGCCAGCAGTCCCACCGGGACTAGCGGTTACGAGCAGTACTTC
D: TRBD2
size: -
J: TRBJ2-7
V: TRBV27

CDR3: CASSLSPGGNQPQHF
DNA: TGTGCCAGCAGCTTAAGCCCCGGGGGGAATCAGCCCCAGCATTTT
D: -
size: -
J: TRBJ1-5
V: TRBV7-3

CDR3: CSVSGTNEKLFF
DNA: TGCAGCGTATCAGGAACTAATGAAAAACTGTTTTTT
D: -
size: few
J: TRBJ1-4
V: TRBV29-1

CDR3: CASSLAPSGRRAGELFF
DNA: TGTGCCAGCAGCTTGGCCCCTAGCGGGAGGCGGGCCGGGGAGCTGTTTTTT
D: TRBD2
size: -
J: TRBJ2-2
V: TRBV5-6

CDR3: CAIRAGTGANEQFF
DNA: TGTGCCATCAGAGCCGGGACAGGGGCTAATGAGCAGTTCTTC
D: TRBD1
size: -
J: TRBJ2-1
V: TRBV10-3

CDR3: CASGRGNEKLFF
DNA: TGTGCCAGCGGCAGGGGTAATGAAAAACTGTTTTTT
D: -
size: once
J: TRBJ1-4
V: TRBV9